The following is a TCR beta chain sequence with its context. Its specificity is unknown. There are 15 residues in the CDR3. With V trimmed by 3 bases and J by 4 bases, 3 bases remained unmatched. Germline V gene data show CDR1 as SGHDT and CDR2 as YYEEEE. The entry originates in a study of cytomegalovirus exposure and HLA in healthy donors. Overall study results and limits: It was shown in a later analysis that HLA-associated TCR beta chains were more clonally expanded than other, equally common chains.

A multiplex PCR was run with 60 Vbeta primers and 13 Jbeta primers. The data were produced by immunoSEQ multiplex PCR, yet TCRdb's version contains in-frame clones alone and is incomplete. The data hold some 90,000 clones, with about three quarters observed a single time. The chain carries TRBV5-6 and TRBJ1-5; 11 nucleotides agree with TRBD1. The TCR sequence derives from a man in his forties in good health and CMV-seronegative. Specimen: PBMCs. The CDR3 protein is CASSWGQGVNQPQHF. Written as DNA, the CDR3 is TGTGCCAGCAGCTGGGGACAGGGGGTAAATCAGCCCCAGCATTTT.